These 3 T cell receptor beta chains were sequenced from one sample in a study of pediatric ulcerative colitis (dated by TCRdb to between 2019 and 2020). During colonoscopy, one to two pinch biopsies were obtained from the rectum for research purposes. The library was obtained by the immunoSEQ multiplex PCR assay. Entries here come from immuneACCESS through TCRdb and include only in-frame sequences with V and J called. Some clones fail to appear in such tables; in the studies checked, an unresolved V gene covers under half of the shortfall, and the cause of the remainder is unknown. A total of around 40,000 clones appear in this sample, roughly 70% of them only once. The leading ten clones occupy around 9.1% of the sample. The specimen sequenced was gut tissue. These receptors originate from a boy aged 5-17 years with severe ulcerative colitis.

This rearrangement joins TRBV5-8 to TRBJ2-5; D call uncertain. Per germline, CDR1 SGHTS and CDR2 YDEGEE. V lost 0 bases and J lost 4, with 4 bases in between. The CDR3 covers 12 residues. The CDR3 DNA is TGTGCCAGCAGCTTGGCCCGAGAGACCCAGTACTTC. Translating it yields CASSLARETQYF.

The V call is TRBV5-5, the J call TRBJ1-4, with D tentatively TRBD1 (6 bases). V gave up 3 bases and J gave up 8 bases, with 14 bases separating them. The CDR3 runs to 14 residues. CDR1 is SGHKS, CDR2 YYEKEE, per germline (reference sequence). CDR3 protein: CASSSTGLGEKLFF. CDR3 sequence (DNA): TGTGCCAGCAGCTCAACAGGGCTAGGGGAAAAACTGTTTTTT.

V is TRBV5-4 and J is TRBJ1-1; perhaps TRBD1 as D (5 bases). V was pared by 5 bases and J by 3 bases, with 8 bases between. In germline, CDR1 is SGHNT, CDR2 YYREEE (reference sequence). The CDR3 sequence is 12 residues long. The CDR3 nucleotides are TGTGCCAGCAGGGAAGGGGACACTGAAGCTTTCTTT. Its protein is CASREGDTEAFF.